This record covers a single TCR beta chain. Antigen: not known. The CDR3 has 15 amino acids. V shed 6 bases and J 5 bases; nucleotides not matched to a gene: 7. Germline V gene lookup returns CDR1 LNHDA and CDR2 SQIVND (reference sequence). The run of the v3.0 immunoSEQ assay was at survey level. Target depth was roughly 35,000-55,000 T-cell genomes per sample. The table came from immunoSEQ multiplex PCR; TCRdb's copy has only in-frame clones and leaves some out. Here the sample spans roughly 34,000 clones, 85% being singletons. This sample is part of a study of long-term antiretroviral therapy in people with HIV. Study as a whole: It was about a decade before the 2015 immediate-ART recommendation that the earliest samples were taken.

Findings and limits, study-wide: Collection spanned 2004 to 2017; ART regimens may be less effective than current ones.

This clonotype was obtained from a woman younger than 45 with HIV. The sample was unsorted PBMCs, taken just under 2.9 years before starting antiretroviral therapy. V and J are TRBV19 and TRBJ2-1; the match to TRBD1 covers 10 bases. The CDR3 sequence: CASRQGQGVDNEQFF. For the CDR3, the DNA is TGTGCCAGTAGACAAGGACAGGGGGTGGACAATGAGCAGTTCTTC.